The rows below give T cell receptor beta chains drawn from one sample of a study of blood T cell repertoires in COVID-19. TCRdb keeps only in-frame clones here, not all; method: immunoSEQ multiplex PCR. The sample has some 270,000 clones, approximately 89% seen once. The material sequenced was peripheral blood. Receptors originate from a man in his forties with active or convalescent COVID-19. CDR3s include the opening cysteine and the closing phenylalanine or tryptophan. A D gene is named only where the DNA matches it firmly. Size values are once, few and many counts, or a class for expanded clones, and some rows have none.

j_call clone_size v_call d_call cdr3_aa cdr3_nt
TRBJ2-7 - TRBV5-1 TRBD1 CASSSGQGAYEQYF TGCGCCAGCAGCTCCGGACAGGGGGCCTACGAGCAGTACTTC
TRBJ2-2 - TRBV24-1 - CATSDLTTSGPGELFF TGTGCCACCAGTGATCTAACTACTTCAGGGCCCGGGGAGCTGTTTTTT
TRBJ1-5 few TRBV19 - CASSMGGARQPQHF TGTGCCAGTAGTATGGGGGGGGCTCGTCAGCCCCAGCATTTT
TRBJ1-4 - TRBV7-2 - CASSLGVRGNEKLFF TGTGCCAGCAGCTTAGGGGTCAGGGGAAATGAAAAACTGTTTTTT
TRBJ1-2 - TRBV2 TRBD1 CASSVGQGGYGYTF TGTGCCAGCAGTGTGGGACAGGGGGGGTATGGCTACACCTTC
TRBJ2-2 - TRBV10-3 TRBD2 CAISTGLAGNTGELFF TGTGCCATCAGTACCGGACTAGCGGGGAACACCGGGGAGCTGTTTTTT
TRBJ2-1 few TRBV19 - CASNQAFSYNEQFF TGTGCCAGTAACCAGGCCTTCTCCTACAATGAGCAGTTCTTC
TRBJ2-5 - TRBV2 TRBD1 CASSDFDRGGETQYF TGTGCCAGCAGTGATTTCGACAGGGGGGGCGAGACCCAGTACTTC
TRBJ2-7 - TRBV6-2/TRBV6-3 TRBD1 CASSYGGQGFEQYF TGTGCCAGCAGTTACGGGGGACAGGGGTTCGAGCAGTACTTC
TRBJ1-2 few TRBV2 - CASSAQGIYGYTF TGTGCCAGCAGTGCCCAGGGAATCTATGGCTACACCTTC
TRBJ2-3 - TRBV12-3/TRBV12-4 - CASSLVATDTQYF TGTGCCAGCAGTTTAGTAGCGACAGATACGCAGTATTTT
TRBJ1-2 - TRBV18 - CASSDSQYGYTF TGTGCCAGCTCTGACAGTCAATATGGCTACACCTTC
TRBJ1-1 - TRBV2 - CASRYPEVNTEAFF TGTGCCAGCAGGTACCCTGAGGTGAACACTGAAGCTTTCTTT
TRBJ1-5 - TRBV6-5 TRBD1 CASSTGQRGNQPQHF TGTGCCAGCAGTACGGGACAGAGGGGCAATCAGCCCCAGCATTTT
TRBJ1-1 few TRBV29-1 - CSVYGLGTEAFF TGCAGCGTTTACGGGTTGGGCACTGAAGCTTTCTTT
TRBJ1-1 - TRBV12-3/TRBV12-4 - CASSFGQGQAFF TGTGCCAGCAGTTTTGGGCAGGGGCAAGCTTTCTTT
TRBJ2-3 - TRBV6-5 TRBD1 CASTTGGGFDTQYF TGTGCCAGCACGACAGGGGGGGGTTTCGATACGCAGTATTTT
TRBJ2-7 - TRBV18 TRBD1 CASSPTRDRKYEQYF TGTGCCAGCTCACCAACCCGGGACAGAAAATACGAGCAGTACTTC
TRBJ2-5 - TRBV11-2 - CASSRNEGLYETQYF TGTGCCAGCAGTCGGAATGAGGGCCTTTATGAGACCCAGTACTTC
TRBJ1-4 many TRBV6-1 - CASSEAFGHINEKLFF TGTGCCAGCAGTGAAGCGTTCGGACACATTAATGAAAAACTGTTTTTT
TRBJ2-3 - TRBV24-1 - CATSDSGVTDTQYF TGTGCCACCAGTGATTCAGGGGTCACAGATACGCAGTATTTT
TRBJ2-3 - TRBV14 - CASSQDRGNAGTDTQYF TGTGCCAGCAGCCAAGATCGGGGTAACGCAGGCACAGATACGCAGTATTTT
TRBJ1-4 - TRBV19 - CASSIASGINEKLFF TGTGCCAGTAGTATAGCATCGGGGATTAATGAAAAACTGTTTTTT
TRBJ2-7 few TRBV5-4 TRBD1 CASSLGTGGYEQYF TGTGCCAGCAGCTTGGGGACAGGGGGCTACGAGCAGTACTTC
TRBJ2-1 - TRBV10-3 - CAISADYNNEQFF TGTGCCATCAGTGCCGACTACAACAATGAGCAGTTCTTC
TRBJ2-5 - TRBV4-1 TRBD1 CASSHGPGGQETQYF TGCGCCAGCAGCCATGGACCAGGGGGCCAAGAGACCCAGTACTTC
TRBJ1-5 - TRBV5-1 - CASSLAGSGPQHF TGCGCCAGCAGCTTGGCAGGGTCTGGGCCCCAGCATTTT
TRBJ2-1 - TRBV28 TRBD1 CASRSGGSYNEQFF TGTGCCAGCAGGTCAGGGGGCTCCTACAATGAGCAGTTCTTC
TRBJ2-1 - TRBV9 - CASSVDSGYNEQFF TGTGCCAGCAGCGTCGACAGTGGGTACAATGAGCAGTTCTTC
TRBJ1-2 - TRBV18 TRBD1 CASSPDRSNYGYTF TGTGCCAGCTCACCGGACAGGAGTAACTATGGCTACACCTTC
TRBJ2-1 - TRBV3-1/TRBV3-2 - CASSQAQVSYNEQFF TGTGCCAGCAGCCAAGCCCAGGTCTCCTACAATGAGCAGTTCTTC
TRBJ2-1 - TRBV7-2 TRBD2 CASSSMVSGNEQFF TGTGCCAGCAGCTCTATGGTTAGCGGGAATGAGCAGTTCTTC
TRBJ1-2 - TRBV20-1 TRBD1 CSASPGTGHYGYTF TGCAGTGCTAGTCCCGGGACAGGGCACTATGGCTACACCTTC
TRBJ1-3 few TRBV11-2 TRBD1 CASSLGDRGNTIYF TGTGCCAGCAGCTTGGGGGACAGGGGCAACACCATATATTTT
TRBJ2-5 - TRBV6-5 TRBD1 CASSGTGPGTQYF TGTGCCAGCAGCGGGACAGGGCCCGGGACCCAGTACTTC
TRBJ2-7 - TRBV27 TRBD2 CAIGGLAGDNYEQYF TGTGCCATCGGCGGACTAGCGGGAGATAACTACGAGCAGTACTTC
TRBJ2-7 - TRBV6-5 - CASSLEGATKEQYF TGTGCCAGCAGTCTCGAGGGTGCTACGAAGGAGCAGTACTTC
TRBJ2-1 - TRBV6-5 - CASSYDSLQVYNEQFF TGTGCCAGCAGTTACGACAGCTTACAGGTCTACAATGAGCAGTTCTTC
TRBJ1-1 - TRBV6-2/TRBV6-3 - CASSRGTGSPEAFF TGTGCCAGCAGCCGAGGAACAGGATCCCCTGAAGCTTTCTTT